Included here is one T cell receptor beta chain sequence, with context. Germline trimming cut 6 bases from V and 2 bases from J; bases unmatched to any gene: 6. Germline assignment: CDR1 KGHSH and CDR2 LQKENI. This CDR3 contains 14 residues. The data are from a study of Ad26.COV2.S vaccination and SARS-CoV-2 variants. The assay was immunoSEQ multiplex PCR, and TCRdb's table has in-frame clones only and misses some. The sample records around 350,000 clones, 92% being singletons. The clonotype was recovered from a human donor who had recovered from COVID-19. Specimen: peripheral blood, collected after recovery from COVID-19. The rearrangement uses TRBV18 and TRBJ1-2; TRBD1 matches 7 bases. The CDR3, as DNA: TGTGCCAGCTCGACGCAGGGGGAAAACTATGGCTACACCTTC. Translating gives CASSTQGENYGYTF.